The 32 T cell receptor beta chains below come from one sample, sequenced in a study of tumor-infiltrating lymphocytes in primary liver carcinoma. TCR beta cDNA came from about 450 ng total RNA, primed with a constant-region primer. Slightly modified ARM-PCR with three nested multiplex PCR rounds yielded TCR beta libraries. Each of the first two PCR rounds ran roughly 10 cycles with TRBV1-TRBV30 forward and C-beta reverse primers. TCRdb fed the multiplex PCR reads into MiXCR, producing one record per CDR3 protein. The sample lists tens of thousands of distinct CDR3 sequences, 75% occurring once. Unsorted bulk tissue, about 19-32 mg of it, served as the source for co-extraction of RNA and DNA. Material: tumor-adjacent normal liver tissue. The receptor set was obtained from a woman aged 25 to 39 with primary liver carcinoma and hepatitis B virus infection.

As regards this clonotype: Since no conserved phenylalanine or tryptophan closes the CDR3, a read error is the likely cause. The V gene is TRBV4-1, the J gene TRBJ1-3, with 8 positions matching TRBD1. Germline loops: CDR1 MGHRA, CDR2 YSYEKL. V was pared by 1 base and J by 4 bases, with 0 bases of the junction left unmatched. The CDR3 loop spans 14 amino acids. CDR3 residues: CASSQGDRGNTIYL. The CDR3, as DNA: TGCGCCAGCAGCCAAGGGGACAGGGGAAACACCATATATTTG.

The gene calls are TRBV11-2 and TRBJ2-1; D perhaps matches TRBD2 (5 bases). CDR1 and CDR2 from the germline V gene are SGHAT and FQNNGV. This CDR3 spans 14 amino acids. The chain's CDR3 is CACSHRGTYNEQFF. The CDR3 DNA reads TGTGCTTGCAGCCATCGAGGGACCTACAATGAGCAGTTCTTC.

Many counts were recorded for this clonotype. The chain recombines TRBV6-2 or TRBV6-3 with TRBJ2-1; 8 nucleotides agree with TRBD1. Germline V gene lookup returns CDR1 MNHEY and CDR2 SVGEGT. V lost 6 bases and J lost 6; bases outside the gene matches: 4. CDR3 length: 13 residues. The CDR3 here is CASRAGGVNEQFF. Written as DNA, the CDR3 is TGTGCCAGCAGGGCAGGGGGCGTCAATGAGCAGTTCTTC.

Comments on this clonotype: One end of the junction varies from germline; a read error may be responsible. The rearrangement links TRBV11-2 to TRBJ2-2; weak D call: TRBD2 (5 bases). The CDR3 sequence is 15 residues long. Germline V gives CDR1 SGHAT, CDR2 FQNNGV. The DNA for the CDR3 is TGTGCCAGCGGCTTAGGGAGACAAAACACCGGGGAGCTGTTTTTT. Translating gives CASGLGRQNTGELFF.

In regard to this clonotype: An end of the junction differs from the germline gene, which may be a read error. V usage is TRBV6-2 or TRBV6-3 and J usage is TRBJ2-7; 10 nucleotides match TRBD2. The length of the CDR3 is 14 residues. Germline assignment: CDR1 MNHEY and CDR2 SVGEGT. Here the CDR3 DNA reads TGTGCCAGCAGTTACGGGACTAGCGCCTTCGAGCATTACTTC. Translated, it gives CASSYGTSAFEHYF.

Concerning this clonotype itself: At one boundary the junction diverges from the germline segment, which might be a read error. V gene TRBV25-1 combines with J gene TRBJ2-2, with D perhaps assigned TRBD1 or TRBD2 (5 bases each). Germline V gene lookup returns CDR1 MGHDK and CDR2 SYGVNS. The CDR3 totals 16 residues. Written as DNA, the CDR3 is TGTGCCCTTCATGGCGCTTCATCGCCTTACACCAGGGAGCTGTTCTTT. Residues: CALHGASSPYTRELFF.

Note on this clonotype: Germline and junction disagree at one end, which may indicate a read error. The chain recombines TRBV4-1 with TRBJ2-7; weak D call: TRBD2 (7 bases). This CDR3 comprises 15 residues. Germline V lookup: CDR1 MGHRA, CDR2 YSYEKL. The CDR3 DNA reads as TGCGCCGGCAGCCAAGATAAGGGGGGGGCTTACGATCAGTACTTC. This translates into CAGSQDKGGAYDQYF.

This clonotype was detected many times. The genes are TRBV12-3 or TRBV12-4 and TRBJ2-1; no definite D call. V lost 5 bases and J 3 bases, leaving 2 bases between the germline ends. This CDR3 is built from 11 residues. The CDR3 DNA is TGTGCCAGCAGTGACTACAATGAGCAGTTCTTC. This translates into CASSDYNEQFF.

As for this clonotype: The junction and the germline gene differ at one end; a read error may be behind it. The chain carries TRBV30 and TRBJ2-6; TRBD2 matches 8 bases. This CDR3 has 14 residues. CDR1 and CDR2 from the germline V gene are GTSNPN and SVGIG (reference sequence). For the CDR3, the DNA is TGTGCCCACGGGGGGGACTCTTGGGCCAACCTCCTGACTTTC. Its translation is CAHGGDSWANLLTF.

Of note for this clonotype: Sequence at one end of the junction differs from germline and may be a read error. The rearrangement uses TRBV4-1 and TRBJ1-1; 7 bases match TRBD1. CDR1 and CDR2 from the germline V gene are MGHRA and YSYEKL. The CDR3 extends over 16 amino acids. The CDR3 is CASSQVLDRERTESFF. In nucleotides, the CDR3 is TGCGCCAGCAGCCAAGTTCTCGACAGGGAGCGAACTGAATCTTTCTTT.

This clonotype occurred many times. The gene calls are TRBV24-1 and TRBJ2-1, with 7 bases aligning to TRBD2. Germline-derived CDR1 and CDR2 are KGHDR and SFDVKD. The junction had 2 bases not matched to a gene; V was cut back by 7 bases and J by 0 bases. There are 14 residues in the CDR3. CDR3 nucleotide sequence: TGTGCCACCAGCGGACTAGACTCCTACAATGAGCAGTTCTTC. Translating it yields CATSGLDSYNEQFF.

Concerning this clonotype itself: A read error may produce the germline difference seen at one junction end. The V call is TRBV4-1, the J call TRBJ2-2; 10 nucleotides align to TRBD2. The CDR3 loop spans 19 amino acids. The germline gives CDR1 MGHRA, CDR2 YSYEKL. CDR3 in DNA: TGCGCCAACAGCCCCGGGGTAGCGGGAGGCCAAGCGAACACCGGGGAGCTGTTTTTT. Translation gives CANSPGVAGGQANTGELFF.

A word on this clonotype: One end of the junction does not line up with germline, which may come from a read error. V is TRBV12-3 or TRBV12-4 and J is TRBJ2-3; 9 bases are a match to TRBD1. The CDR3 runs to 15 residues. The CDR3: CASNTGQGSTDTQYF. The CDR3 nucleotides are TGTGCCAGCAATACTGGACAGGGGAGCACAGATACGCAGTACTTT.

Relative to its sample, this clonotype is medium-sized. The chain carries TRBV6-2 or TRBV6-3 and TRBJ2-1, with 10 nucleotides matching TRBD2. The V gene's germline CDR1 is MNHEY and CDR2 SVGEGT. The CDR3 contains 16 residues. The V and J ends lost 8 bases and 6 bases, in that order; junction bases with no gene match: 13. The CDR3, as DNA: TGTGCCAGCCGGAACCCTGGGCTAGCGGGAGCCAATGAGCAGTTCTTC. Amino acids: CASRNPGLAGANEQFF.

As to this clonotype: At one boundary the junction diverges from the germline segment, which might be a read error. V is TRBV5-5 and J is TRBJ2-1, with D unresolved. Germline V gene data show CDR1 as SGHKS and CDR2 as YYEKEE (reference sequence). CDR3 size: 13 residues. The CDR3 is CTSSLRLTNEQFF. The CDR3 coding sequence is TGTACCAGCAGCTTAAGGTTGACTAATGAGCAGTTCTTC.

On this clonotype: Likely a read error: the CDR3 ends without its conserved phenylalanine or tryptophan. The DNA is left out, because the CDR3 cannot be placed on it with certainty; the CDR3 is given as TCRdb lists it. V is TRBV10-1 and J is TRBJ2-3; TRBD1 is taken as the D call from the table, unchecked against the DNA. Germline V CDR1 and CDR2: WNHNN, SYGVQD (reference sequence). The CDR3 has 13 amino acids, counting both end residues. Here the CDR3 reads CASSEYRGSTQYL.

This chain connects TRBV9 to TRBJ2-7; D might be TRBD1 (6 bases). With 4 bases removed from V and 0 bases from J, the gap between germline ends came to 14 bases. CDR1 SGDLS and CDR2 YYNGEE come from the germline V gene. The CDR3 loop spans 15 amino acids. The CDR3 reads CASSPQGQSSYEQYF. The CDR3 coding sequence is TGTGCCAGCAGCCCCCAGGGGCAGAGCTCCTACGAGCAGTACTTC. Full variable domain (outside the CDR3, taken from reference TRBV9 and TRBJ2-7): DSGVTQTPKHLITATGQRVTLRCSPRSGDLSVYWYQQSLDQGLQFLIQYYNGEERAKGNILERFSAQQFPDLHSELNLSSLELGDSALYFCASSPQGQSSYEQYFGPGTRLTVT.

To note about this clonotype: A junction end diverges from the germline sequence, so it may reflect a read error. This chain links TRBV5-5 with TRBJ2-1; TRBD1 agrees at 8 bases. Germline-derived CDR1 and CDR2 are SGHKS and YYEKEE (reference sequence). The CDR3 sequence is 15 residues long. The CDR3 region is CVSSLWTGTYNEQFF. The CDR3 coding sequence is TGCGTCAGTAGCCTCTGGACAGGGACCTACAATGAGCAGTTCTTC.

The chain carries TRBV11-2 and TRBJ2-3; TRBD2 agrees at 7 bases. The germline CDR1 and CDR2 sequences are SGHAT and FQNNGV. The CDR3 extends over 17 amino acids. With 1 base clipped from V and 4 bases from J, the junction kept 11 bases outside the gene matches. The CDR3 DNA reads TGTGCCAGCAGCTTAGGGGGACTAACGTACACGTCAGATACGCAGTATTTT. Translated, it gives CASSLGGLTYTSDTQYF.

This clonotype occurred once. A junction end diverges from the germline sequence, so it may reflect a read error. The V gene is TRBV29-1, the J gene TRBJ1-2; no clear D gene. From germline, CDR1 is SQVTM and CDR2 ANQGSEA. The CDR3 sequence is 11 residues long. In nucleotides, the CDR3 is TGCAGCGCTTTGATCCCATATGGCTACACCTTT. Translated: CSALIPYGYTF.

Concerning this clonotype itself: A read error may account for a junction end that differs from germline. V is TRBV6-5 and J is TRBJ1-2; a possible D gene is TRBD1 (6 bases). The germline gives CDR1 MNHEY, CDR2 SVGAGI. The CDR3 is 13 residues long. The chain's CDR3 is CASTYMGGGGYTF. CDR3 DNA: TGCGCTAGCACCTACATGGGGGGCGGTGGCTACACCTTC.

Comment on this clonotype: A much larger clone lies one base from this, so it may be a read error. The chain's CDR3 is CVSRLRGSNQPQHF. CDR3 bases: TGTGTCAGCAGGTTAAGGGGGAGCAATCAGCCCCAGCATTTT. V usage is TRBV28 and J usage is TRBJ1-5; D is perhaps TRBD1 (6 bases). The CDR3 loop spans 14 amino acids. Per the germline V gene, CDR1 is MDHEN and CDR2 is SYDVKM.

Worth noting for this clonotype: The junction differs from germline at one of its ends, possibly a read error. The chain combines TRBV11-2 with TRBJ2-7; possible D gene TRBD1, 5 bases. The germline CDR1 and CDR2 sequences are SGHAT and FQNNGV. The length of the CDR3 is 13 residues. The CDR3 here is CASIGDMTYEQYF. Written as DNA, the CDR3 is TGTGCCAGCATAGGGGATATGACCTACGAGCAGTATTTC.

This rearrangement joins TRBV6-2 or TRBV6-3 to TRBJ2-7; 7 bases fit TRBD2. CDR3 length: 15 amino acids. With V trimmed by 6 bases and J by 9 bases, 17 bases remained unmatched. Germline assignment: CDR1 MNHEY and CDR2 SVGEGT. CDR3: CASSPFAGALNGQYF. The CDR3, as DNA: TGTGCCAGCAGCCCGTTTGCGGGAGCCTTGAACGGGCAGTACTTC.

Worth noting for this clonotype: Germline is not matched at one junction end, which may reflect a read error. This rearrangement joins TRBV4-1 to TRBJ2-1, with 7 bases lining up with TRBD2. Germline CDR1 MGHRA, CDR2 YSYEKL. CDR3 length: 16 residues. The CDR3 bases are TGCGCCGGCAGCCAACACTCAGCTAGCGGCTACAATGAGCAGTTCTTC. Translated, it gives CAGSQHSASGYNEQFF.

Note on this clonotype: One end of the junction fails to match germline, which may point to a read error. The rearrangement joins TRBV6-1 to TRBJ2-2; perhaps TRBD2 as D (5 bases). The V gene's germline CDR1 is MNHNS and CDR2 SASEGT. The CDR3 covers 15 residues. Here the CDR3 DNA reads TGTGCCAACACCCCAGGTCCCGAGAACACCGGGGAGCTTTTTTTT. It encodes CANTPGPENTGELFF.

This clonotype was counted ten times or more. V is TRBV7-9 and J is TRBJ2-3; the match to TRBD1 covers 7 bases. Germline trimming cut 5 bases from V and 2 bases from J; bases unmatched to any gene: 7. CDR3 length: 15 amino acids. Per the germline V gene, CDR1 is SEHNR and CDR2 is FQNEAQ (reference sequence). The CDR3 DNA reads TGTGCCAGCAGCCCCCCCGACAGGGTCACAGATACGCAGTATTTT. Amino acids: CASSPPDRVTDTQYF.

On this clonotype: The junction does not match germline at one end; this may be a read error. The chain has TRBV7-8 and TRBJ2-3; maybe TRBD1 (5 bases). The J call may be mistaken, given a closer DNA end match to TRBJ1-5. The CDR3 covers 18 residues. CDR1 SGHVS and CDR2 FQNEAQ come from the germline V gene. CDR3: CTSSPPRGSGRTSDTQHF. Here the CDR3 DNA reads TGTACCAGCAGCCCCCCGCGGGGGAGCGGGAGGACCTCAGATACGCAGCATTTT.

This clonotype was recorded only once. The CDR3, as DNA: TGTGCCAGAAGCCATCCAGGGAGCGTGAGTCTCACAGATACGCAGTATTTT. It yields the protein CARSHPGSVSLTDTQYF. The chain combines TRBV11-2 with TRBJ2-3, with D tentatively TRBD1 or TRBD2 (5 bases each). Deletions cut 9 bases from V and 2 bases from J, with 24 bases between. The germline gives CDR1 SGHAT, CDR2 FQNNGV. There are 17 residues in the CDR3.

A single count supports this clonotype. This CDR3 is missing its conserved last phenylalanine or tryptophan, likely due to a read error. The chain recombines TRBV30 with TRBJ1-1, with D maybe TRBD1 (5 bases). The CDR3 extends over 12 amino acids. Looked up from germline, CDR1 is GTSNPN and CDR2 is SVGIG (reference sequence). DNA of the CDR3: TGTGCCCGGAGGGTACAGGTCCTCGTAGCTTTCCTT. Its protein product is CARRVQVLVAFL.

In regard to this clonotype: This could be a read error, since a much larger clone is one nucleotide away. The chain joins TRBV11-1 to TRBJ2-5; no firm D call. The CDR3 covers 14 residues. V was clipped by 0 bases and J by 3 bases, with 8 bases between them. From germline, CDR1 is SGHAT and CDR2 FQDESV (reference sequence). CDR3 residues: CASSLAGCEETQYF. The CDR3 coding sequence is TGTGCCAGCAGCTTAGCAGGGTGCGAAGAGACCCAGTACTTC.

As concerns this clonotype: Since no conserved phenylalanine or tryptophan closes the CDR3, a read error is the likely cause. V and J are TRBV11-2 and TRBJ2-5, with 9 bases matching TRBD1. This CDR3 has 16 residues. From germline, CDR1 is SGHAT and CDR2 FQNNGV. In nucleotides, the CDR3 is TGTGCCATCAGCTTCCGGGTGTGGACAGGGGAGGAGACCCAGTACTCC. It is translated as CAISFRVWTGEETQYS.